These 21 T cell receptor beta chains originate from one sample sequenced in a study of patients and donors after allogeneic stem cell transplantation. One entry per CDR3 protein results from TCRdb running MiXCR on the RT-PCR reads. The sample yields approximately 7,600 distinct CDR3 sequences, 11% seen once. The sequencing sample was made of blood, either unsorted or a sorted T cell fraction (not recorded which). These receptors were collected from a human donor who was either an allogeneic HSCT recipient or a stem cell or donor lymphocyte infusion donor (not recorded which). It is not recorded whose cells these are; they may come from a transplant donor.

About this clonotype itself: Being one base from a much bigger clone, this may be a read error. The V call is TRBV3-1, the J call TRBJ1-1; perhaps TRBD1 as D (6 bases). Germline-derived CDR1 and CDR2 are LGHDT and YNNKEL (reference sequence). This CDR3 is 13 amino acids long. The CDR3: CASSQGAATEAYF. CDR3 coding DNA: TGTGCCAGCAGCCAGGGGGCGGCCACTGAAGCTTACTTT.

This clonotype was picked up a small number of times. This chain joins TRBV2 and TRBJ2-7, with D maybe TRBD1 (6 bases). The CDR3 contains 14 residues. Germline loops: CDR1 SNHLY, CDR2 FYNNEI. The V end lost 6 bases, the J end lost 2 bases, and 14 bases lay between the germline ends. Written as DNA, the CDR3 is TGTGCCAGCAGCCTCCGGGACACAACCTACGAGCAGTACTTC. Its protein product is CASSLRDTTYEQYF.

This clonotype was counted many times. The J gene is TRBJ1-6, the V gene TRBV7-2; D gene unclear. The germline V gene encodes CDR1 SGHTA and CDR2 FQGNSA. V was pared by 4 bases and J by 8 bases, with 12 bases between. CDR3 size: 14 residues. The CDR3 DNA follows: TGTGCCAGCAGCTCCAGAGGGCGCGATTCACCCCTCCACTTT. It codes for CASSSRGRDSPLHF. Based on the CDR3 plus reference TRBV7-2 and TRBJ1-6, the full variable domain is GAGVSQSPSNKVTEKGKDVELRCDPISGHTALYWYRQSLGQGLEFLIYFQGNSAPDKSGLPSDRFSAERTGGSVSTLTIQRTQQEDSAVYLCASSSRGRDSPLHFGNGTRLTVT.

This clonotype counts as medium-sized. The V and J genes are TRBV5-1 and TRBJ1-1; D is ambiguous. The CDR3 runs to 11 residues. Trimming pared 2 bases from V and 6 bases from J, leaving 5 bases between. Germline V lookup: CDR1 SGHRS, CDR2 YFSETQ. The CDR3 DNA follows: TGCGCCAGCAGCTTAGATTCTGAAGCTTTCTTT. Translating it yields CASSLDSEAFF.

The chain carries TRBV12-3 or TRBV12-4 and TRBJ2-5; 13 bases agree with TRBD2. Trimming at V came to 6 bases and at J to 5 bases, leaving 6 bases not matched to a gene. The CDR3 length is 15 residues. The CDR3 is CASSHTSGGAETQYF. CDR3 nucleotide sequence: TGTGCCAGCAGCCACACTAGCGGGGGGGCCGAGACCCAGTACTTC.

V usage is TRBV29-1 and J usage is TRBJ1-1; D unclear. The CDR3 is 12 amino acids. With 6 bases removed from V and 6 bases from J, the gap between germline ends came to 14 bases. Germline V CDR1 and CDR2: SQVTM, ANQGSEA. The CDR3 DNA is TGCAGCGTCGCCAGATCGGGCTCTGAAGCTTTCTTT. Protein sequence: CSVARSGSEAFF. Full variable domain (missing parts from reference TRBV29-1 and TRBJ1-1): SAVISQKPSRDICQRGTSLTIQCQVDSQVTMMFWYRQQPGQSLTLIATANQGSEATYESGFVIDKFPISRPNLTFSTLTVSNMSPEDSSIYLCSVARSGSEAFFGQGTRLTVV.

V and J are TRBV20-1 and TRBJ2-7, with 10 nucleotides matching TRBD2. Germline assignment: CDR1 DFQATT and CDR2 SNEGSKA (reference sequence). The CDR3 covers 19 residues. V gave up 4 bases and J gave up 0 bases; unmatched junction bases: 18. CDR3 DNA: TGCAGTGCTACCCGTTTGGGTAGCGGGGGGCCCCTTAGCTCCTACGAGCAGTACTTC. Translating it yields CSATRLGSGGPLSSYEQYF.

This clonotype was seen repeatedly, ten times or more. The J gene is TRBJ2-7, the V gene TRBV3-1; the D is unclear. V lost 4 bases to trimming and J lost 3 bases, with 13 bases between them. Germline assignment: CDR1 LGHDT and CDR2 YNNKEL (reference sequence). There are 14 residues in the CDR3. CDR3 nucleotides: TGTGCCAGCAGCCCTTCCAGCGTCAGCTACGAGCAGTACTTC. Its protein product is CASSPSSVSYEQYF.

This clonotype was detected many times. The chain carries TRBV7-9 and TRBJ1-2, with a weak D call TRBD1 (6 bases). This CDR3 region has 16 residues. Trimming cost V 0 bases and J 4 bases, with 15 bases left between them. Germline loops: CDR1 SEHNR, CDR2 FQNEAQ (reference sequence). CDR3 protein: CASSLASLGQLYGYTF. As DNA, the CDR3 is TGTGCCAGCAGCTTAGCAAGCTTAGGACAGCTCTATGGCTACACCTTC. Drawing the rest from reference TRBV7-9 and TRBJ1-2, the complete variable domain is DTGVSQNPRHKITKRGQNVTFRCDPISEHNRLYWYRQTLGQGPEFLTYFQNEAQLEKSRLLSDRFSAERPKGSFSTLEIQRTEQGDSAMYLCASSLASLGQLYGYTFGSGTRLTVV.

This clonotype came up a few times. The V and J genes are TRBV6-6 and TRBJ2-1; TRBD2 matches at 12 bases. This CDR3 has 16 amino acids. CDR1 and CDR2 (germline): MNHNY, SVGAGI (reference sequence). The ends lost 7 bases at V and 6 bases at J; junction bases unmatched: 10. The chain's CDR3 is CASTRLAGEGGNEQFF. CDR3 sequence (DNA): TGTGCCAGCACCAGACTAGCGGGGGAGGGGGGCAATGAGCAGTTCTTC.

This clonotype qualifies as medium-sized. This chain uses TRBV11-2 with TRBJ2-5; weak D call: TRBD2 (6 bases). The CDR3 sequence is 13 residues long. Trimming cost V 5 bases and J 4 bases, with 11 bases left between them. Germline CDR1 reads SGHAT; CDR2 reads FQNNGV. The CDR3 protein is CASSRGLGETQYF. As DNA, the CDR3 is TGTGCCAGCAGCCGGGGGTTGGGAGAGACCCAGTACTTC.

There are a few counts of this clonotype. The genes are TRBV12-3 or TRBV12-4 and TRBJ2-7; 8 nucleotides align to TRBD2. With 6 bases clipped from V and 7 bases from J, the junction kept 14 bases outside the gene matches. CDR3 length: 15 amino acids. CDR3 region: CASSPDPRGGWEQYF. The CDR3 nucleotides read TGTGCCAGCAGCCCAGACCCCCGCGGGGGGTGGGAGCAGTACTTC.

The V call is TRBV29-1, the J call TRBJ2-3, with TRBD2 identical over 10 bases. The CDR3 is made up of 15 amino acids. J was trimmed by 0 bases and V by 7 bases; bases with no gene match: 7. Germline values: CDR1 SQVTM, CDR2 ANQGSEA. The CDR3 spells CSAKSSGGSTDTQYF. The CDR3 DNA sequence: TGCAGCGCGAAGTCTAGCGGGGGCAGCACAGATACGCAGTATTTT.

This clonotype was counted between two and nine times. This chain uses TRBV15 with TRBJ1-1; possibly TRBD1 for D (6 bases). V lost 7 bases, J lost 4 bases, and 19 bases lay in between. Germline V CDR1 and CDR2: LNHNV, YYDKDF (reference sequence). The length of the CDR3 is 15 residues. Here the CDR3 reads CATKHRAGSGTEAFF. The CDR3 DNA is TGTGCCACCAAACACAGGGCAGGGTCGGGCACTGAAGCTTTCTTT.

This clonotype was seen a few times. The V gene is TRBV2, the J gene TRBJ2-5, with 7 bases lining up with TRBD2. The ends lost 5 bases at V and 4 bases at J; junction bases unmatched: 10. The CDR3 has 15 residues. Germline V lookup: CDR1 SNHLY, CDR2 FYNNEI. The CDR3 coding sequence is TGTGCCAGCAGTATGACGGAGCGGGGTCTAGAGACCCAGTACTTC. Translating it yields CASSMTERGLETQYF.

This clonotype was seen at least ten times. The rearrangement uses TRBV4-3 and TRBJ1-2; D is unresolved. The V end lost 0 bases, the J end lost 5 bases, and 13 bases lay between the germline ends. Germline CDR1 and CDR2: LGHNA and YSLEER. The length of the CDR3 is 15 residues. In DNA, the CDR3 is TGCGCCAGCAGCCAAGATAGTACAGATTTTTATGGCTACACCTTC. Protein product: CASSQDSTDFYGYTF.

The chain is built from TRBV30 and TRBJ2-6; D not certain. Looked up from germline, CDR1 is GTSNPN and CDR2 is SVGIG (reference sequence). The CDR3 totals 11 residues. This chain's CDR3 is CQASGANVLTF. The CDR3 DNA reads TGTCAAGCCTCTGGGGCCAACGTCCTGACTTTC.

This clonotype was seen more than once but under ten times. The CDR3 DNA reads as TGTGCCAGCAGTCCTGAGTTCGGGGACAGGGGGACCAAAGCTTTCTTT. Protein: CASSPEFGDRGTKAFF. This chain connects TRBV5-6 to TRBJ1-1, with 11 bases lining up with TRBD1. V shed 5 bases and J 9 bases; nucleotides not matched to a gene: 15. Germline CDR1 is SGHDT and CDR2 is YYEEEE. This CDR3 is 16 amino acids long. The whole variable domain, remainder taken from reference TRBV5-6 and TRBJ1-1, is DAGVTQSPTHLIKTRGQQVTLRCSPKSGHDTVSWYQQALGQGPQFIFQYYEEEERQRGNFPDRFSGHQFPNYSSELNVNALLLGDSALYLCASSPEFGDRGTKAFFGQGTRLTVV.

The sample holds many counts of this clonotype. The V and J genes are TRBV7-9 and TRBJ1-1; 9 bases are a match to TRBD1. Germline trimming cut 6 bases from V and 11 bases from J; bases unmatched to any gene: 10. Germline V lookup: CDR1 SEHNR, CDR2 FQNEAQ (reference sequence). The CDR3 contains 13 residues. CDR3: CASRIAGTGRAFF. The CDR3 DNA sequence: TGTGCCAGCAGAATCGCCGGGACAGGGCGTGCTTTCTTT.

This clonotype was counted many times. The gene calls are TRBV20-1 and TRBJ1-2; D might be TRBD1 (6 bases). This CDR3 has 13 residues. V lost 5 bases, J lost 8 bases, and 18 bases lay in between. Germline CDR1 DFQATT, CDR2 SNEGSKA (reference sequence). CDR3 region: CSAFHIGTNGYTF. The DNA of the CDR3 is TGCAGTGCTTTTCATATTGGGACAAACGGCTACACCTTC.

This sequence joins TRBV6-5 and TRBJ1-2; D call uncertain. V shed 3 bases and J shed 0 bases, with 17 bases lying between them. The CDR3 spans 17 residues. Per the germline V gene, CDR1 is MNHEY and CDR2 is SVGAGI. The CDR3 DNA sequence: TGTGCCAGCAGTTATTACCTGGGTGGCAGGACTAACTATGGCTACACCTTC. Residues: CASSYYLGGRTNYGYTF.